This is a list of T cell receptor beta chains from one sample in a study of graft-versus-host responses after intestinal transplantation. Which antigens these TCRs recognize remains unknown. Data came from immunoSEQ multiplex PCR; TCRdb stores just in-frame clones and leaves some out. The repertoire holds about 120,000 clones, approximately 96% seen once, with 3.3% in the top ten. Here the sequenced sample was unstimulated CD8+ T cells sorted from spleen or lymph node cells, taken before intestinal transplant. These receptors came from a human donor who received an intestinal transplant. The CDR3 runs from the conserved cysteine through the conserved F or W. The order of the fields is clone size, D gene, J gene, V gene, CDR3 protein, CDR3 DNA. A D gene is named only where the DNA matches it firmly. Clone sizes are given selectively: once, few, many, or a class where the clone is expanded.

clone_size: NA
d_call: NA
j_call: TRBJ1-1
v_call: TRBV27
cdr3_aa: CASSSRQRTGTEAFF
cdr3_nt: TGTGCCAGCAGTTCGAGACAGAGAACGGGAACTGAAGCTTTCTTT

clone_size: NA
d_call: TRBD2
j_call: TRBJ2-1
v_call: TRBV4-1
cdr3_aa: CASSTSGGISYNEQFF
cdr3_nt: TGCGCCAGCAGCACTAGCGGTGGGATCTCCTACAATGAGCAGTTCTTC

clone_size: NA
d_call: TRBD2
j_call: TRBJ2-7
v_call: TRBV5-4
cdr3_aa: CASSSILAVGEQYF
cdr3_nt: TGTGCCAGCAGCTCGATCCTAGCGGTCGGCGAGCAGTACTTC

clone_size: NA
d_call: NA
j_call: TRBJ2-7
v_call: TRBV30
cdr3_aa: CAWSLAYEQYF
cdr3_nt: TGTGCCTGGAGTCTGGCCTACGAGCAGTACTTC

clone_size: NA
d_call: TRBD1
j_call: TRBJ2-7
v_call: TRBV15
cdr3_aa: CATSRETGTGGFYEQYF
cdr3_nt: TGTGCCACCAGCAGAGAAACCGGGACAGGGGGCTTCTACGAGCAGTACTTC

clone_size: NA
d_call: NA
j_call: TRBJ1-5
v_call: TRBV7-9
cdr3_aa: CASSHDHEENQPQHF
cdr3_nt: TGTGCCAGCAGCCACGACCACGAGGAGAATCAGCCCCAGCATTTT

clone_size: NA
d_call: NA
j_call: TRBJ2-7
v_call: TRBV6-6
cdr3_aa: CASSYTESYEQYF
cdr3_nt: TGTGCCAGCAGTTACACGGAATCCTACGAGCAGTACTTC

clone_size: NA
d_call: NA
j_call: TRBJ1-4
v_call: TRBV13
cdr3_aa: CASSPGTTNEKLFF
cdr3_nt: TGTGCCAGCAGCCCCGGGACAACTAATGAAAAACTGTTTTTT

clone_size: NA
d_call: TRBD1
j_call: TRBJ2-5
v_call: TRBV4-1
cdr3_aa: CASSQYRGRRETQYF
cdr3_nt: TGCGCCAGCAGCCAATACAGGGGAAGGAGAGAGACCCAGTACTTC

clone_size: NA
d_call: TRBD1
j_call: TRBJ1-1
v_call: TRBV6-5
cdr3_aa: CASIRTGWMNTEAFF
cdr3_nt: TGTGCCAGCATCAGGACAGGGTGGATGAACACTGAAGCTTTCTTT

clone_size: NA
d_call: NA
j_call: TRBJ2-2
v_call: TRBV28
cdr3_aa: CASRNGRDLTRGYTGELFF
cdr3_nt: TGTGCCAGCAGGAACGGGCGGGACCTAACCCGGGGGTATACCGGGGAGCTGTTTTTT

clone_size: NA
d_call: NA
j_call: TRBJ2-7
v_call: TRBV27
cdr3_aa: CASSWGPSYEQYF
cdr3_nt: TGTGCCAGCAGTTGGGGCCCGAGCTACGAGCAGTACTTC

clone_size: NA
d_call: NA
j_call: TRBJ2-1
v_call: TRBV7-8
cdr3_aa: CASSSQKRDNEQFF
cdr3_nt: TGTGCCAGCAGCTCACAAAAACGGGACAATGAGCAGTTCTTC

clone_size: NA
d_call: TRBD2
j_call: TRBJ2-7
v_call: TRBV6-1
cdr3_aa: CASSEETSGGLNEQYF
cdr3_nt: TGTGCCAGCAGTGAAGAGACTAGCGGGGGGCTTAACGAGCAGTACTTC

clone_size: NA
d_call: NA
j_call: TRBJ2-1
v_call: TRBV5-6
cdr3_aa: CASSLGPSGHNEQFF
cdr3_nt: TGTGCCAGCAGCTTGGGGCCGTCGGGGCACAATGAGCAGTTCTTC

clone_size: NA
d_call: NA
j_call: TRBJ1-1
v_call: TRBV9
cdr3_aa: CASSPPRDVAPGAFF
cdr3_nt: TGTGCCAGCAGCCCCCCCCGGGACGTCGCGCCGGGAGCTTTCTTT

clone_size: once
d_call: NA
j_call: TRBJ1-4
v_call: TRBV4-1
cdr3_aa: CASSPLPTRGEKLFF
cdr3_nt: TGCGCCAGCAGCCCCCTTCCCACCAGAGGTGAAAAACTGTTTTTT

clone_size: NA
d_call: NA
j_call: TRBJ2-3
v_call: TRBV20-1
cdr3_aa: CSRRNTDTQYF
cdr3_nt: TGCAGCAGACGGAACACAGATACGCAGTATTTT

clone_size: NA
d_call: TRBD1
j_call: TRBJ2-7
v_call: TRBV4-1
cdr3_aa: CASSPTGGSYEQYF
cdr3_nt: TGCGCCAGCAGCCCGACAGGGGGCTCCTACGAGCAGTACTTC

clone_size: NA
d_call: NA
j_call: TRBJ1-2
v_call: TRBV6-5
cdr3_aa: CASTYSTATNYGYTF
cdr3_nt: TGTGCCAGCACTTACTCGACAGCTACAAACTATGGCTACACCTTC

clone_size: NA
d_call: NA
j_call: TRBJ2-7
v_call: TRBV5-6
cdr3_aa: CASSLVRGHEQYF
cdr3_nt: TGTGCCAGCAGCTTGGTTCGGGGGCACGAGCAGTACTTC

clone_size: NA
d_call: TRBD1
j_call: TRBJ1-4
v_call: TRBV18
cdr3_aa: CASSRRFRDRLEKLFF
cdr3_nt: TGTGCCAGCTCACGCCGATTCCGGGACAGGCTTGAAAAACTGTTTTTT

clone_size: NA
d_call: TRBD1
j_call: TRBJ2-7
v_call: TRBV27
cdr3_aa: CASSFLVDRGYEQYF
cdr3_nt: TGTGCCAGCAGTTTTCTCGTCGACAGGGGTTACGAGCAGTACTTC

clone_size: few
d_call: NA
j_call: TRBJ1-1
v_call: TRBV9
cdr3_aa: CASSGMMSTEAFF
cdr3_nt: TGTGCCAGCAGCGGGATGATGAGCACTGAAGCTTTCTTT

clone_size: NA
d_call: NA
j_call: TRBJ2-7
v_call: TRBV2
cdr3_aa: CASSEVGYTYEQYF
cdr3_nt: TGTGCCAGCAGTGAAGTGGGATATACCTACGAGCAGTACTTC

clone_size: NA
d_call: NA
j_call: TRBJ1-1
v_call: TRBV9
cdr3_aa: CASSETEQGAWYEAFF
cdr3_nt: TGTGCCAGCAGCGAGACAGAGCAAGGGGCTTGGTATGAAGCTTTCTTT

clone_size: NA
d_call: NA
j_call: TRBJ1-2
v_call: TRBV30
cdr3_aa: CAWRWGSPNYGYTF
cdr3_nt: TGTGCCTGGAGATGGGGAAGCCCTAACTATGGCTACACCTTC

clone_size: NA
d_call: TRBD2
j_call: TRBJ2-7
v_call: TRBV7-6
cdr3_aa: CASSTGDYYEQYF
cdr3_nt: TGTGCCAGCAGCACCGGGGACTACTACGAGCAGTACTTC

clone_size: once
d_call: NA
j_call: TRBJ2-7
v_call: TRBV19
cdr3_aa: CASSVSWGLSYEQYF
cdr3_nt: TGTGCCAGTAGTGTGTCTTGGGGCCTCTCCTACGAGCAGTACTTC

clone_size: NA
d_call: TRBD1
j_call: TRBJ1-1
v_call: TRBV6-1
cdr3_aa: CASSGMGQGNTEAFF
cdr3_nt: TGTGCCAGCAGCGGTATGGGACAGGGTAACACTGAAGCTTTCTTT

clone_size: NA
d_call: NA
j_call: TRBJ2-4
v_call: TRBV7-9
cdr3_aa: CASSSQGGNIQYF
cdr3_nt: TGTGCCAGCAGCTCCCAGGGGGGGAACATTCAGTACTTC

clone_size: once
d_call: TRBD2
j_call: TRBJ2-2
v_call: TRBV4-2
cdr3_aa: CASSQGLAGGSNTGELFF
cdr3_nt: TGTGCCAGCAGCCAGGGACTAGCGGGAGGATCGAACACCGGGGAGCTGTTTTTT

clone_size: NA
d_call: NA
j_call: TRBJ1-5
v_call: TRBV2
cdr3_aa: CASSELDMGRDLYSNQPQHF
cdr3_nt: TGTGCCAGCAGTGAATTGGATATGGGGAGGGACCTCTATAGCAATCAGCCCCAGCATTTT

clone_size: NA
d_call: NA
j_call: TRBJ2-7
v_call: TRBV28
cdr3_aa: CASSQQGSEQYF
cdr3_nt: TGTGCCAGCAGTCAGCAGGGGTCCGAGCAGTACTTC

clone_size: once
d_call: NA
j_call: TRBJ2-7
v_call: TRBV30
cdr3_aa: CAWSVDTTYEQYF
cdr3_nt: TGTGCCTGGAGTGTTGACACGACCTACGAGCAGTACTTC

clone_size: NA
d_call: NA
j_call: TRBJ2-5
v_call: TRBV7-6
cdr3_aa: CASTISPGETQYF
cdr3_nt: TGTGCCAGCACCATAAGCCCTGGGGAGACCCAGTACTTC

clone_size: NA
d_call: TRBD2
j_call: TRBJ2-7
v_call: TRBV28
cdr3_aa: CASSSVTSGALGQYF
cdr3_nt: TGTGCCAGCAGTTCGGTGACTAGCGGGGCCCTAGGGCAGTACTTC

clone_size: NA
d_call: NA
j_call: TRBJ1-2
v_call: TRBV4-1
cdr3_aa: CASSLRGAGEGYTF
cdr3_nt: TGTGCCAGCAGCCTCAGAGGGGCAGGGGAGGGCTACACCTTC

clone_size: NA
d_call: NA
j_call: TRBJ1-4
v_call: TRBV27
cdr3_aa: CASSLFAGAGEKLFF
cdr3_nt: TGTGCCAGCAGTTTATTTGCAGGGGCGGGTGAAAAACTGTTTTTT

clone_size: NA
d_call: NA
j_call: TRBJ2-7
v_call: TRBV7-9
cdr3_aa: CASSSSSYEQYF
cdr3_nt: TGTGCCAGCAGCTCGAGCTCCTACGAGCAGTACTTC

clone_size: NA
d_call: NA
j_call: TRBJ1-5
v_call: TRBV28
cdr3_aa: CASTEQGRNQPQHF
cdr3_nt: TGTGCCAGCACCGAACAGGGACGAAATCAGCCCCAGCATTTT

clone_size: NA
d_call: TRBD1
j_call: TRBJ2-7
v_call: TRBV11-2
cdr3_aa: CASSPGTGAYEQYF
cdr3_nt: TGTGCCAGCAGCCCCGGGACAGGGGCTTACGAGCAGTACTTC

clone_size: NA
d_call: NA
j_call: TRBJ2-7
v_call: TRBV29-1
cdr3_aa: CSVVQEYEQYF
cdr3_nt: TGCAGCGTTGTGCAGGAATACGAGCAGTACTTC